Listed below are T cell receptor beta chains from one sample, sequenced in a study of lymphopenia after photon versus proton radiotherapy. Profiled with immunoSEQ multiplex PCR; TCRdb holds only in-frame clones, not every one. Of 40,000 to 55,000 clones in the sample, under 95% are singletons; the top ten hold roughly 18%. This specimen consisted of peripheral blood, obtained from a patient treated with photon-based radiotherapy. These receptors originate from a woman between 40 and 50 years old with cholangiocarcinoma. CDR3s include the opening cysteine and the closing phenylalanine or tryptophan. The order of the fields is V gene, J gene, D gene, clone size, CDR3 DNA, CDR3 protein. D genes are given only for firm matches. Some rows mark clone size as missing; the rest say once, few, many or name a class of expanded clone.

V: TRBV5-8; J: TRBJ1-5; D: NA; size: NA; DNA: TGTGCCAGCAGCCCTCTGGAGGGGCGCGGAGATCAGCCCCAGCATTTT; CDR3: CASSPLEGRGDQPQHF
V: TRBV10-3; J: TRBJ2-1; D: NA; size: NA; DNA: TGTGCCATCAGTCTAGACCAGAGTAGCTCCTACAATGAGCAGTTCTTC; CDR3: CAISLDQSSSYNEQFF
V: TRBV13; J: TRBJ2-3; D: NA; size: NA; DNA: TGTGCCAGCAGCTTAAGCGCGGGGCGTCTAGATACGCAGTATTTT; CDR3: CASSLSAGRLDTQYF
V: TRBV5-1; J: TRBJ1-1; D: NA; size: once; DNA: TGCGCCAGCAGCTTGGCCGGACAGACGAACACTGAAGCTTTCTTT; CDR3: CASSLAGQTNTEAFF
V: TRBV29-1; J: TRBJ1-1; D: TRBD1; size: NA; DNA: TGCAGCGTTGTAGACAGGGGGCGTACTGAAGCTTTCTTT; CDR3: CSVVDRGRTEAFF
V: TRBV25-1; J: TRBJ1-1; D: TRBD1; size: NA; DNA: TGTGCCAGCAGTGAATATGGCAGCAGGGGGCTGTTCACTGAAGCTTTCTTT; CDR3: CASSEYGSRGLFTEAFF
V: TRBV2; J: TRBJ1-1; D: TRBD1; size: NA; DNA: TGTGCCAGCAGTGAGAGGACAGGATGGACTGAAGCTTTCTTT; CDR3: CASSERTGWTEAFF
V: TRBV28; J: TRBJ2-7; D: NA; size: NA; DNA: TGTGCCAGCAGTTTACTTTCCGGCAGGGGCTACGAGCAGTACTTC; CDR3: CASSLLSGRGYEQYF
V: TRBV30; J: TRBJ1-2; D: NA; size: NA; DNA: TGTGCCTGGAGTGTGCCGACGCTTTCCCTCTATGGCTACACCTTC; CDR3: CAWSVPTLSLYGYTF
V: TRBV29-1; J: TRBJ2-7; D: TRBD1; size: NA; DNA: TGCAGCGTCTATGGGACAGGGTTTTCCTACGAGCAGTACTTC; CDR3: CSVYGTGFSYEQYF
V: TRBV5-1; J: TRBJ2-7; D: TRBD1; size: NA; DNA: TGCGCCAGCAGCTTGGCGTCCCCGGGACAGGGACCCTACGAGCAGTACTTC; CDR3: CASSLASPGQGPYEQYF
V: TRBV18; J: TRBJ2-4; D: NA; size: NA; DNA: TGTGCCAGCTCACCACCGAATAGCGTACTAGCCAAAAACATTCAGTACTTC; CDR3: CASSPPNSVLAKNIQYF
V: TRBV30; J: TRBJ1-6; D: TRBD1; size: NA; DNA: TGTGCCTGGAGTTTAGACAGGGGAACCTCCTATAATTCACCCCTCCACTTT; CDR3: CAWSLDRGTSYNSPLHF
V: TRBV4-3; J: TRBJ1-1; D: NA; size: NA; DNA: TGCGCCAGCAGCCAAGCCGAGGGGAACCCTGAAGCTTTCTTT; CDR3: CASSQAEGNPEAFF
V: TRBV6-1; J: TRBJ1-1; D: NA; size: NA; DNA: TGTGCCAGCAGTGGACGCACTGAAGCTTTCTTT; CDR3: CASSGRTEAFF
V: TRBV7-3; J: TRBJ2-6; D: NA; size: NA; DNA: TGTGCCAGCAGCCCGTTTTTGGGGGTTAGCTCTGGGGCCAACGTCCTGACTTTC; CDR3: CASSPFLGVSSGANVLTF
V: TRBV7-9; J: TRBJ1-1; D: TRBD1; size: once; DNA: TGTGCCAGCAGCCCGGGACAGATGAACACTGAAGCTTTCTTT; CDR3: CASSPGQMNTEAFF
V: TRBV6-1; J: TRBJ2-4; D: NA; size: NA; DNA: TGTGCCAGCAGTCCTCCCACCGTAGCCAAAAACATTCAGTACTTC; CDR3: CASSPPTVAKNIQYF
V: TRBV15; J: TRBJ1-1; D: NA; size: NA; DNA: TGTGCCACCAGCAGAGATAGTATGGGGGGGAACACTGAAGCTTTCTTT; CDR3: CATSRDSMGGNTEAFF
V: TRBV2; J: TRBJ2-1; D: NA; size: NA; DNA: TGTGCCAGCAGTGAGGGCATCAACAATGAGCAGTTCTTC; CDR3: CASSEGINNEQFF
V: TRBV4-2; J: TRBJ1-1; D: NA; size: NA; DNA: TGTGCCAGCAGTCAAGAGGGGGGAAGCGGTGAAGCTTTCTTT; CDR3: CASSQEGGSGEAFF
V: TRBV19; J: TRBJ1-1; D: TRBD1; size: NA; DNA: TGTGCCAGTAGTCCAGGGACAGTATTAGGAGGAGGGAACACTGAAGCTTTCTTT; CDR3: CASSPGTVLGGGNTEAFF
V: TRBV7-2; J: TRBJ2-3; D: NA; size: NA; DNA: TGTGCCAGCAGCTTAGCTCGACCGACCCCAGGCACAGATACGCAGTATTTT; CDR3: CASSLARPTPGTDTQYF
V: TRBV9; J: TRBJ1-4; D: TRBD1; size: NA; DNA: TGTGCCAGCAGCCTGACAGGGAGGGGTAATGAAAAACTGTTTTTT; CDR3: CASSLTGRGNEKLFF
V: TRBV19; J: TRBJ2-5; D: NA; size: NA; DNA: TGTGCCAGTAGTATAGGATCGGCGACCCAAGAGACCCAGTACTTC; CDR3: CASSIGSATQETQYF
V: TRBV5-4; J: TRBJ2-2; D: NA; size: NA; DNA: TGTGCCAGCAGCTTTCCAGGATGGGGCGGGCATCCCGGGGAGCTGTTTTTT; CDR3: CASSFPGWGGHPGELFF
V: TRBV19; J: TRBJ1-4; D: NA; size: NA; DNA: TGTGCCAGTAGTGACTACGGAACCCCGGACGATGAAAAACTGTTTTTT; CDR3: CASSDYGTPDDEKLFF
V: TRBV5-4; J: TRBJ1-4; D: NA; size: NA; DNA: TGTGCCAGCAGCTTTGGGGGGCTTAATGAAAAACTGTTTTTT; CDR3: CASSFGGLNEKLFF
V: TRBV29-1; J: TRBJ1-2; D: NA; size: NA; DNA: TGCAGCGTTGATGTGGGGTACAACTATGGCTACACCTTC; CDR3: CSVDVGYNYGYTF
V: TRBV7-3; J: TRBJ2-3; D: TRBD2; size: NA; DNA: TGTGCCAGCAGCTTAAGCGGGAGCTCAGATACGCAGTATTTT; CDR3: CASSLSGSSDTQYF
V: TRBV27; J: TRBJ1-5; D: TRBD1; size: few; DNA: TGTGCCAGCAGTCCTGGTCTCAGGGGGCGCAATCAGCCCCAGCATTTT; CDR3: CASSPGLRGRNQPQHF
V: TRBV5-4; J: TRBJ2-7; D: TRBD2; size: NA; DNA: TGTGCCAGCAGCTTCAAGGCGGGGGGTAACGAGCAGTACTTC; CDR3: CASSFKAGGNEQYF
V: TRBV10-2; J: TRBJ1-5; D: NA; size: NA; DNA: TGCGCCAGCAGTGAGTCGGGGGGGACGAGCAATCAGCCCCAGCATTTT; CDR3: CASSESGGTSNQPQHF
V: TRBV5-4; J: TRBJ1-6; D: TRBD1; size: NA; DNA: TGTGCCAGCAGCATCCGGGGACAGGGGGCCCTCCACTTT; CDR3: CASSIRGQGALHF
V: TRBV27; J: TRBJ2-3; D: NA; size: NA; DNA: TGTGCCAGCAGTTTATTTGGTCCCCGAGATACGCAGTATTTT; CDR3: CASSLFGPRDTQYF
V: TRBV28; J: TRBJ2-7; D: TRBD1; size: few; DNA: TGTGCCAGCATCGGCACAGGGGGAAACTACGAGCAGTACTTC; CDR3: CASIGTGGNYEQYF
V: TRBV30; J: TRBJ1-6; D: TRBD1; size: NA; DNA: TGTGCCTGCCAATTGACAGGGCCAAATTCACCCCTCCACTTT; CDR3: CACQLTGPNSPLHF
V: TRBV6-1; J: TRBJ2-1; D: NA; size: NA; DNA: TGTGCCAGCAGTGATCCCCGCGGGGCCGAGACCTACAATGAGCAGTTCTTC; CDR3: CASSDPRGAETYNEQFF
V: TRBV19; J: TRBJ1-5; D: NA; size: NA; DNA: TGTGCCAGTAGTCCCCGAGTACTTAGCAATCAGCCCCAGCATTTT; CDR3: CASSPRVLSNQPQHF
V: TRBV29-1; J: TRBJ2-3; D: NA; size: NA; DNA: TGCAGCGTTGCGTCTCGGAGATGGGGCACAGATACGCAGTATTTT; CDR3: CSVASRRWGTDTQYF
V: TRBV15; J: TRBJ1-1; D: TRBD1; size: NA; DNA: TGTGCCACCAGCCCTCGCAGGGGGGACACTGAAGCTTTCTTT; CDR3: CATSPRRGDTEAFF
V: TRBV4-2; J: TRBJ1-1; D: NA; size: NA; DNA: TGTGCCAGCAGCCCAGGGGACGAAGCTTTCTTT; CDR3: CASSPGDEAFF
V: TRBV7-2; J: TRBJ2-3; D: NA; size: NA; DNA: TGTGCCAGCAGCCCAGAGGGCAGTAGGGCCACAGATACGCAGTATTTT; CDR3: CASSPEGSRATDTQYF
V: TRBV6-5; J: TRBJ2-7; D: TRBD2; size: NA; DNA: TGTGCCAGCAGTTACCTAGCTAGCGGGAGGGCCTACGAGCAGTACTTC; CDR3: CASSYLASGRAYEQYF
V: TRBV29-1; J: TRBJ1-3; D: NA; size: NA; DNA: TGCAGCGTCCTTATGCTGAAACACCATATATTT; CDR3: CSVLMLKHHIF
V: TRBV7-2; J: TRBJ2-6; D: TRBD1; size: NA; DNA: TGTGCCAGCAGCTTAGCGGGACAGGGAGGCCGCCGCTCTGGGGCCAACGTCCTGACTTTC; CDR3: CASSLAGQGGRRSGANVLTF
V: TRBV7-3; J: TRBJ2-2; D: TRBD1; size: NA; DNA: TGTGCCAGCAGCCCGCCCGGCCGGGACAGCACCGGGGAGCTGTTTTTT; CDR3: CASSPPGRDSTGELFF
V: TRBV10-1; J: TRBJ1-3; D: NA; size: NA; DNA: TGCGCCAGCAGTGAGTCGTCGGGAGGGAACCAAAACACCATATATTTT; CDR3: CASSESSGGNQNTIYF
V: TRBV15; J: TRBJ1-2; D: NA; size: NA; DNA: TGTGCCACCAGCAGAGGCGGGACACCGGAAGGCTACACCTTC; CDR3: CATSRGGTPEGYTF
V: TRBV7-8; J: TRBJ1-3; D: NA; size: NA; DNA: TGTGCCAGCAGCTCCCTAGGGCAGACTGGAAACACCATATATTTT; CDR3: CASSSLGQTGNTIYF
V: TRBV29-1; J: TRBJ2-3; D: NA; size: NA; DNA: TGCAGCGTTGGGGACGGCGGTCCAGCAGATACGCAGTATTTT; CDR3: CSVGDGGPADTQYF
V: TRBV4-3; J: TRBJ1-2; D: TRBD1; size: NA; DNA: TGCGCCAGCAGCCAAGATACAGGGGCAAACTATGGCTACACCTTC; CDR3: CASSQDTGANYGYTF
V: TRBV29-1; J: TRBJ1-1; D: NA; size: NA; DNA: TGCAGCGTTTCACAGAGAAACACTGAAGCTTTCTTT; CDR3: CSVSQRNTEAFF
V: TRBV29-1; J: TRBJ1-2; D: NA; size: NA; DNA: TGCAGCGTACTGGAAGGGTCCTATGGCTACACCTTC; CDR3: CSVLEGSYGYTF
V: TRBV7-2; J: TRBJ2-7; D: TRBD1; size: NA; DNA: TGTGCCAGCAGCCCGTCACGTCGCGGGACAGGGTGGCACGAGCAGTACTTC; CDR3: CASSPSRRGTGWHEQYF